This T cell receptor (beta chain) was identified during a study of cytomegalovirus exposure and HLA in healthy donors. Amplification used 60 Vbeta primers and 13 Jbeta primers. Sequenced by immunoSEQ multiplex PCR; TCRdb stores in-frame clones only, minus some. In the table there are about 150,000 clones, roughly 70% of which are singletons. This clone was seen more than once but under ten times. Its antigen is currently unknown. Study-level findings and limits: Reports indicated that the classifier achieved high specificity and sensitivity in diagnosing cytomegalovirus status. Per published accounts, TCR beta sequences correctly predicted the HLA-A and HLA-B alleles of most subjects.

CDR1 and CDR2 (germline): SGHAT, FQNNGV. Trimming stripped 1 base from V and 3 bases from J, with 13 bases between. This CDR3 region has 15 residues. The sequence was obtained from a woman between 40 and 50 years old in good health and CMV-seronegative. The chain combines TRBV11-2 with TRBJ2-7; possible D gene TRBD2, 5 bases. The specimen was PBMCs. CDR3 residues: CASSLGGFGLYEQYF. CDR3 bases: TGTGCCAGCAGCTTAGGGGGTTTCGGACTCTACGAGCAGTACTTC.